Presented here are 5 T cell receptor beta chains from one specimen sequenced in a study of response to subunit inactivated influenza vaccine. TCRdb passed the RT-PCR reads through MiXCR, listing each CDR3 protein once. The table has approximately 500,000 distinct CDR3 sequences, approximately 24% seen once. The sample was also reused in another study, on T cells expressing NK-cell markers. That work states: 5'RACE template switching with UMIs produced the TCR beta cDNA.

Material: CD4+ T cells sorted from PBMCs, obtained 11 to 12 days after vaccination. Receptors originate from a man aged 45-60 years who received an inactivated influenza vaccine.

This clonotype was seen more than once but under ten times. The chain employs TRBV7-2 and TRBJ1-2; no firm D call. The CDR3 runs 13 residues. The V and J ends lost 0 bases and 2 bases respectively, with 4 bases between them. Germline V gene lookup returns CDR1 SGHTA and CDR2 FQGNSA. DNA for the CDR3: TGTGCCAGCAGCTTAGCGAAGAACTATGGCTACACCTTC. As protein: CASSLAKNYGYTF.

The rearrangement links TRBV5-1 to TRBJ2-1; no clear D. Germline CDR1 and CDR2: SGHRS and YFSETQ. Trimming took off 0 bases at V and 9 bases at J, with 4 bases between the two ends. The CDR3 has 11 amino acids. The CDR3 here is CASSLESEQFF. DNA of the CDR3: TGCGCCAGCAGCTTGGAGAGTGAGCAGTTCTTC.

The gene calls are TRBV5-1 and TRBJ1-1, with 9 positions matching TRBD1. Germline lookup yields CDR1 SGHRS and CDR2 YFSETQ. The CDR3 runs 14 residues. The V segment lost 4 bases and the J segment 3 bases; nucleotides outside the gene matches: 4. CDR3 coding DNA: TGCGCCAGCAGCGGGGGACAGGGTCACACTGAAGCTTTCTTT. Translation: CASSGGQGHTEAFF. The whole variable domain, filled in from reference TRBV5-1 and TRBJ1-1, reads KAGVTQTPRYLIKTRGQQVTLSCSPISGHRSVSWYQQTPGQGLQFLFEYFSETQRNKGNFPGRFSGRQFSNSRSEMNVSTLELGDSALYLCASSGGQGHTEAFFGQGTRLTVV.

The rearrangement uses TRBV10-3 and TRBJ2-3, with D unresolved. V gave up 7 bases and J gave up 0 bases, with 8 bases separating them. Germline CDR1 ENHRY, CDR2 SYGVKD. The length of the CDR3 is 13 residues. In DNA, the CDR3 is TGTGCCATCACCGGACGCAGCACAGATACGCAGTATTTT. This gives the protein CAITGRSTDTQYF.

The chain employs TRBV5-4 and TRBJ2-2; D is unclear. Germline-derived CDR1 and CDR2 are SGHNT and YYREEE (reference sequence). This CDR3 has 13 amino acids. V was shortened by 1 base and J by 7 bases, with 8 bases between the two germline ends. For the CDR3, the DNA is TGTGCCAGCAGCTTGAAGGAAGGCGGGGAGCTGTTTTTT. Its protein is CASSLKEGGELFF.